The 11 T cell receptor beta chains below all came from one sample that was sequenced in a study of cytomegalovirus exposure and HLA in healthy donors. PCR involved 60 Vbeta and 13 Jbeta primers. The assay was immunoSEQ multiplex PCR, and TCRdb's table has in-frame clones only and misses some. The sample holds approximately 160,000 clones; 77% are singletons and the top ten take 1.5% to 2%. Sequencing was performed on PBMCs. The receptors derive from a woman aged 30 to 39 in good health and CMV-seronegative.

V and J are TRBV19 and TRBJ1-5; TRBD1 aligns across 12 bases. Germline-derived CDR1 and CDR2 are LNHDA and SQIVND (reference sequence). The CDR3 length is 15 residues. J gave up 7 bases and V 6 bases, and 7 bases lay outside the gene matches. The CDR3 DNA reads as TGTGCCAGTAGGGACGGGACAGGGGGCAGGCAGCCCCAGCATTTT. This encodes CASRDGTGGRQPQHF.

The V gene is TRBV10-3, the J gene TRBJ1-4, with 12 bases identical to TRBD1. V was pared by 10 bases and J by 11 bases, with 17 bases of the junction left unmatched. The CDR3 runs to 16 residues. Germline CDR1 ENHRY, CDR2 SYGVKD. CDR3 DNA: TGTGCCACTAAGGGGACAGGGGGCCGCGGGCGGGCGAAACTGTTTTTT. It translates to CATKGTGGRGRAKLFF.

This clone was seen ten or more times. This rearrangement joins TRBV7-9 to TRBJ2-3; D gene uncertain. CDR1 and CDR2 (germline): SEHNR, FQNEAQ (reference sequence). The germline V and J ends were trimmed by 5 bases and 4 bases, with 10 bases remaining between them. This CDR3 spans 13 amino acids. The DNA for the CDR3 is TGTGCCAGCAGCCCCCGCACGGCAGATACGCAGTATTTT. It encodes CASSPRTADTQYF.

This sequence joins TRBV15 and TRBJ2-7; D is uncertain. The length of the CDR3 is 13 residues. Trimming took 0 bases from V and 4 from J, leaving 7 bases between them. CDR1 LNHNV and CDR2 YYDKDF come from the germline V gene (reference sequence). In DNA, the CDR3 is TGTGCCACCAGCAGAGAACAGCAATACGAGCAGTACTTC. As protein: CATSREQQYEQYF.

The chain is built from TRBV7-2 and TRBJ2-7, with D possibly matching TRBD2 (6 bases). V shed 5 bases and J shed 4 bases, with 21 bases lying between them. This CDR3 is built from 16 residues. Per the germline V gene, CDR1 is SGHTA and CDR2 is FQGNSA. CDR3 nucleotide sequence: TGTGCCAGCAGCCCCCGGGGTCGGGGCGGGGTTTACGAGCAGTACTTC. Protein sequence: CASSPRGRGGVYEQYF.

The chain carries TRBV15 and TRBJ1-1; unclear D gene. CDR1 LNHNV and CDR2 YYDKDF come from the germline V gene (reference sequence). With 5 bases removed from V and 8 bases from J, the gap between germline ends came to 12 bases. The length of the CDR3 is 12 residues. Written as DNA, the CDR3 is TGTGCCACCAGCTCATGGGGAGGGGAAGCTTTCTTT. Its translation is CATSSWGGEAFF. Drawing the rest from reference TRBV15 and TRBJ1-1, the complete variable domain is DAMVIQNPRYQVTQFGKPVTLSCSQTLNHNVMYWYQQKSSQAPKLLFHYYDKDFNNEADTPDNFQSRRPNTSFCFLDIRSPGLGDTAMYLCATSSWGGEAFFGQGTRLTVV.

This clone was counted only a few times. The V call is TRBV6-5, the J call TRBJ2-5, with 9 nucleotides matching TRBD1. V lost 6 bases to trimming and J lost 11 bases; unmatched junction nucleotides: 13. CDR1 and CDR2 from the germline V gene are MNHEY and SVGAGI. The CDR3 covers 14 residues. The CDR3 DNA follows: TGTGCCAGCAGCCAACCAGGACAGGGGTATGAGCAGTACTTC. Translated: CASSQPGQGYEQYF.

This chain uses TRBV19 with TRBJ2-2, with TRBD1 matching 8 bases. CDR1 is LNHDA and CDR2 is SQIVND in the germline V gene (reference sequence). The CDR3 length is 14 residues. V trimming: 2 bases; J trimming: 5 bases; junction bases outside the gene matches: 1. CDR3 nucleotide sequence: TGTGCCAGTAGTATACAGGGGGCTACCGGGGAGCTGTTTTTT. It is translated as CASSIQGATGELFF. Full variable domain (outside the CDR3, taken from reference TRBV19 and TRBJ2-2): DGGITQSPKYLFRKEGQNVTLSCEQNLNHDAMYWYRQDPGQGLRLIYYSQIVNDFQKGDIAEGYSVSREKKESFPLTVTSAQKNPTAFYLCASSIQGATGELFFGEGSRLTVL.

The CDR3 sequence is CASSIAGDTEAFF. The CDR3 DNA is TGTGCCAGTAGTATAGCAGGGGACACTGAAGCTTTCTTT. The chain uses TRBV19 and TRBJ1-1; a possible D gene is TRBD1 (6 bases). There are 13 residues in the CDR3. The germline V gene encodes CDR1 LNHDA and CDR2 SQIVND (reference sequence). V lost 1 base and J 3 bases, leaving 6 bases between the germline ends. Full variable domain (remainder filled in from reference TRBV19 and TRBJ1-1): DGGITQSPKYLFRKEGQNVTLSCEQNLNHDAMYWYRQDPGQGLRLIYYSQIVNDFQKGDIAEGYSVSREKKESFPLTVTSAQKNPTAFYLCASSIAGDTEAFFGQGTRLTVV.

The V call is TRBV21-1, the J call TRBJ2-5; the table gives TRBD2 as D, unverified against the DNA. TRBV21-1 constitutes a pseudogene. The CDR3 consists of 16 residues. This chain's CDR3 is CASSKEGAEGQETQYF. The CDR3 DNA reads TGTGCCAGCAGCAAAGAAGGGGCGGAGGGACAAGAGACCCAGTACTTC.

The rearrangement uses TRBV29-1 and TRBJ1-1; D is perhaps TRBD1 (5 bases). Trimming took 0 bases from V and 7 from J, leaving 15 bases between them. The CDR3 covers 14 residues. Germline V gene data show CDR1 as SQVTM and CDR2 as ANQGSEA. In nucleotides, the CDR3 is TGCAGCGTTGAAGATCGGGGAGGGGTGAGTGAAGCTTTCTTT. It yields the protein CSVEDRGGVSEAFF.